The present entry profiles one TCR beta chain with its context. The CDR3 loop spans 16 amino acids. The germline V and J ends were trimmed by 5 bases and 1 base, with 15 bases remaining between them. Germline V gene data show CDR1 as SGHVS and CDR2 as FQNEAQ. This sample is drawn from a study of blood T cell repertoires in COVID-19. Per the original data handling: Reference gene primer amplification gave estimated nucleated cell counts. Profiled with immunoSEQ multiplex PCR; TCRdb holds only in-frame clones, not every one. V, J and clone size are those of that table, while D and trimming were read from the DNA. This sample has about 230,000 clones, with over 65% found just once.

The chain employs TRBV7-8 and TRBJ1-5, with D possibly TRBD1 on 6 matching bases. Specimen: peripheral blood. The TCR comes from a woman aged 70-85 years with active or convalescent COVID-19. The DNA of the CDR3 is TGTGCCAGCAGCCCCTATCTGGGGGCCAGCAATCAGCCCCAGCATTTT. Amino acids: CASSPYLGASNQPQHF. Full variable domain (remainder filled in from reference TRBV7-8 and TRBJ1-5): GAGVSQSPRYKVAKRGQDVALRCDPISGHVSLFWYQQALGQGPEFLTYFQNEAQLDKSGLPSDRFFAERPEGSVSTLKIQRTQQEDSAVYLCASSPYLGASNQPQHFGDGTRLSIL.